This is a list of T cell receptor beta chains from one sample in a study of shared clonotypes between healthy human individuals. Repertoires were generated with immunoSEQ multiplex PCR, while TCRdb's copy carries only in-frame clones and drops some. The table records about 2 million clones, approximately 94% of them present only once. The sequenced material came from naive CD8+ T cells sorted from blood. The receptor set was obtained from a man younger than 30 in good health. CDR3s include the opening cysteine and the closing phenylalanine or tryptophan. Fields, in order: V gene, J gene, D gene, clone size, CDR3 protein, CDR3 DNA. The D gene is left open where the match is weak. Where a row states a size, it is once, few, many or the class of an expanded clone; other rows omit it.

v_gene: TRBV4-3; j_gene: TRBJ2-7; d_gene: NA; abundance: once; CDR3aa: CASSQVTDLDEQYF; CDR3nt: TGCGCCAGCAGCCAAGTTACGGACCTGGACGAGCAGTACTTC
v_gene: TRBV6-1; j_gene: TRBJ2-7; d_gene: NA; abundance: NA; CDR3aa: CASSEALIGSTYEQYF; CDR3nt: TGTGCCAGCAGTGAAGCGCTTATAGGCTCTACCTACGAGCAGTACTTC
v_gene: TRBV10-1; j_gene: TRBJ2-5; d_gene: NA; abundance: NA; CDR3aa: CASSEFIDQETQYF; CDR3nt: TGCGCCAGCAGTGAGTTTATAGACCAAGAGACCCAGTACTTC
v_gene: TRBV6-1; j_gene: TRBJ1-2; d_gene: NA; abundance: NA; CDR3aa: CASSPGRWGPGYTF; CDR3nt: TGTGCCAGCAGTCCGGGACGGTGGGGGCCTGGCTACACCTTC
v_gene: TRBV30; j_gene: TRBJ2-3; d_gene: TRBD2; abundance: once; CDR3aa: CAWRGGLGTDTQYF; CDR3nt: TGTGCCTGGAGGGGAGGGTTGGGCACAGATACGCAGTATTTT
v_gene: TRBV14; j_gene: TRBJ2-1; d_gene: NA; abundance: once; CDR3aa: CASSQYPLVTPSNEQFF; CDR3nt: TGTGCCAGCAGCCAATACCCCCTGGTTACCCCCTCCAATGAGCAGTTCTTC
v_gene: TRBV19; j_gene: TRBJ2-2; d_gene: NA; abundance: once; CDR3aa: CASSIEGTGELFF; CDR3nt: TGTGCCAGTAGTATAGAGGGGACCGGGGAGCTGTTTTTT
v_gene: TRBV2; j_gene: TRBJ2-5; d_gene: NA; abundance: NA; CDR3aa: CASSEQGTETQYF; CDR3nt: TGTGCCAGCAGTGAACAGGGAACCGAGACCCAGTACTTC
v_gene: TRBV7-9; j_gene: TRBJ2-7; d_gene: TRBD1; abundance: NA; CDR3aa: CASSRQTGLDEQYF; CDR3nt: TGTGCCAGCAGCCGCCAGACAGGGCTCGACGAGCAGTACTTC
v_gene: TRBV4-3; j_gene: TRBJ2-1; d_gene: NA; abundance: NA; CDR3aa: CASSQVHSDLLSKEQFF; CDR3nt: TGCGCCAGCAGCCAAGTCCATAGCGACCTACTATCGAAGGAGCAGTTCTTC
v_gene: TRBV10-3; j_gene: TRBJ2-1; d_gene: TRBD2; abundance: NA; CDR3aa: CAISDPGLAKKDEQFF; CDR3nt: TGTGCCATCAGTGACCCCGGACTAGCGAAAAAGGATGAGCAGTTCTTC
v_gene: TRBV9; j_gene: TRBJ1-1; d_gene: NA; abundance: once; CDR3aa: CASSGRGGPDTEAFF; CDR3nt: TGTGCCAGCAGCGGCCGCGGGGGCCCTGACACTGAAGCTTTCTTT
v_gene: TRBV5-6; j_gene: TRBJ2-7; d_gene: TRBD1; abundance: NA; CDR3aa: CASSGGTGLSYEQYF; CDR3nt: TGTGCCAGCAGCGGAGGGACAGGCTTATCCTACGAGCAGTACTTC
v_gene: TRBV28; j_gene: TRBJ2-1; d_gene: TRBD2; abundance: once; CDR3aa: CASSLRGAGEANEQFF; CDR3nt: TGTGCCAGCAGTTTAAGGGGAGCGGGGGAGGCCAATGAGCAGTTCTTC
v_gene: TRBV21-1; j_gene: TRBJ1-4; d_gene: NA; abundance: NA; CDR3aa: CASSTGTGNEKLFF; CDR3nt: TGTGCCAGCAGCACCGGGACAGGGAATGAAAAACTGTTTTTT
v_gene: TRBV7-9; j_gene: TRBJ2-5; d_gene: NA; abundance: NA; CDR3aa: CASSLVRTVQETQYF; CDR3nt: TGTGCCAGCAGCTTAGTCCGGACAGTCCAAGAGACCCAGTACTTC
v_gene: TRBV19; j_gene: TRBJ1-1; d_gene: NA; abundance: NA; CDR3aa: CASDTGTRELNTEAFF; CDR3nt: TGTGCCAGCGATACCGGGACTCGCGAGTTGAACACTGAAGCTTTCTTT
v_gene: TRBV14; j_gene: TRBJ2-7; d_gene: TRBD1; abundance: NA; CDR3aa: CASSFGQGYEQYF; CDR3nt: TGTGCCAGCAGCTTTGGACAGGGGTACGAGCAGTACTTC
v_gene: TRBV12-5; j_gene: TRBJ2-2; d_gene: NA; abundance: NA; CDR3aa: CASGSNTGELFF; CDR3nt: TGTGCTAGTGGCTCTAACACCGGGGAGCTGTTTTTT
v_gene: TRBV6-5; j_gene: TRBJ2-1; d_gene: TRBD2; abundance: NA; CDR3aa: CASGTSGSYNEQFF; CDR3nt: TGTGCCAGCGGAACTAGCGGAAGTTACAATGAGCAGTTCTTC
v_gene: TRBV27; j_gene: TRBJ2-7; d_gene: TRBD2; abundance: NA; CDR3aa: CASSLWTSGTGEQYF; CDR3nt: TGTGCCAGCAGTTTATGGACTAGCGGGACCGGCGAGCAGTACTTC
v_gene: TRBV5-6; j_gene: TRBJ1-2; d_gene: TRBD1; abundance: NA; CDR3aa: CASSEDRANPSPYGYTF; CDR3nt: TGTGCCAGCAGTGAGGACAGGGCAAACCCCAGTCCCTATGGCTACACCTTC
v_gene: TRBV27; j_gene: TRBJ2-1; d_gene: TRBD2; abundance: NA; CDR3aa: CASSPGLAGNEQFF; CDR3nt: TGTGCCAGCAGTCCGGGACTAGCGGGAAATGAGCAGTTCTTC
v_gene: TRBV10-3; j_gene: TRBJ1-2; d_gene: NA; abundance: NA; CDR3aa: CAITKEEGANYGYTF; CDR3nt: TGTGCCATCACTAAAGAGGAGGGAGCTAACTATGGCTACACCTTC
v_gene: TRBV5-6; j_gene: TRBJ2-7; d_gene: NA; abundance: NA; CDR3aa: CASSRGRTSYEQYF; CDR3nt: TGTGCCAGCAGCCGGGGGAGGACCTCCTACGAGCAGTACTTC
v_gene: TRBV7-2; j_gene: TRBJ1-1; d_gene: TRBD1; abundance: NA; CDR3aa: CASSFRGTGVTEAFF; CDR3nt: TGTGCCAGCAGCTTCCGGGGGACAGGGGTGACTGAAGCTTTCTTT
v_gene: TRBV5-4; j_gene: TRBJ2-7; d_gene: NA; abundance: NA; CDR3aa: CASSLLEAAAYEQYF; CDR3nt: TGTGCCAGCAGCTTGTTGGAGGCTGCCGCCTACGAGCAGTACTTC
v_gene: TRBV6-6; j_gene: TRBJ1-2; d_gene: NA; abundance: NA; CDR3aa: CASRNMGGYTF; CDR3nt: TGTGCCAGCAGAAATATGGGGGGCTACACCTTC
v_gene: TRBV5-4; j_gene: TRBJ2-5; d_gene: TRBD1; abundance: NA; CDR3aa: CASSLGQFGTEQETQYF; CDR3nt: TGTGCCAGCAGCTTGGGTCAATTTGGGACAGAGCAAGAGACCCAGTACTTC
v_gene: TRBV13; j_gene: TRBJ2-5; d_gene: NA; abundance: NA; CDR3aa: CASSFGRGRVTQYF; CDR3nt: TGTGCCAGCAGCTTTGGGCGGGGTCGCGTGACCCAGTACTTC
v_gene: TRBV20-1; j_gene: TRBJ2-1; d_gene: NA; abundance: NA; CDR3aa: CSARVLPEQFF; CDR3nt: TGCAGTGCGCGCGTGCTGCCGGAGCAGTTCTTC
v_gene: TRBV28; j_gene: TRBJ1-5; d_gene: TRBD1; abundance: NA; CDR3aa: CASRLGQGANQPQHF; CDR3nt: TGTGCCAGCAGACTGGGACAGGGGGCAAATCAGCCCCAGCATTTT